This T cell receptor (beta chain) was recovered during a study of T-cell memory formation after mild COVID-19. Looking at the study overall: TCR clustering was largely donor specific.

This clonotype was detected a few times. Its specificity is unknown. Overall study findings and caveats: The study detected some responding clones in pre-infection memory, suggesting cross-reactive memory joined.

The germline gives CDR1 ENHRY, CDR2 SYGVKD. V lost 11 bases, J lost 6 bases, and 7 bases stayed unmatched. The length of the CDR3 is 13 residues. MiXCR, applied by TCRdb to the 5' RACE reads, yields one record per CDR3 protein. The sample has around 310,000 distinct CDR3 sequences, roughly an eighth seen once. This chain links TRBV10-3 with TRBJ2-3; TRBD2 matches at 11 bases. The TCR originated in a man between 18 and 35 years old who had mild COVID-19 (a few samples of this study predate the infection). Cell type and time point are not known. Specimen: PBMCs or a T cell subset sorted from them (not recorded which). CDR3 in DNA: TGTGCCGCAGGACTAGCGGGTGGTGATACGCAGTATTTT. Encoded protein: CAAGLAGGDTQYF.